The next 20 T cell receptor beta chains were all read from a single sample in a study of blood T cell repertoires in COVID-19. Method: immunoSEQ multiplex PCR; TCRdb's copy keeps in-frame clones and lacks some. Counted here are approximately 70,000 clones, 91% occurring once; the ten biggest clones make up around 13%. Sequenced input: peripheral blood. Receptor source: a human donor with active COVID-19. The donor label of this sample is uncertain.

This chain connects TRBV24-1 to TRBJ2-3, with TRBD2 matching 8 bases. This CDR3 has 17 residues. Germline V gene lookup returns CDR1 KGHDR and CDR2 SFDVKD. After removal of 0 bases from V and 0 bases from J, the junction contained 4 bases not matched to a gene. CDR3 in amino acids: CATSDLPQRGSTDTQYF. The CDR3 DNA sequence: TGTGCCACCAGTGATTTGCCCCAGCGGGGGAGCACAGATACGCAGTATTTT.

The rearrangement uses TRBV7-2 and TRBJ1-6; D is undetermined. CDR3 length: 13 residues. V lost 5 bases and J lost 8, with 10 bases in between. In germline, CDR1 is SGHTA, CDR2 FQGNSA. CDR3 amino acids: CASSQAVYSPLHF. For the CDR3, the DNA is TGTGCCAGCAGCCAGGCAGTTTATTCACCCCTCCACTTT.

The V gene is TRBV6-6, the J gene TRBJ2-7, with D maybe TRBD2 (5 bases). Trimming shortened V by 0 bases and J by 6 bases, and 15 bases separated the two germline ends. This CDR3 region has 15 residues. Germline values: CDR1 MNHNY, CDR2 SVGAGI (reference sequence). The DNA of the CDR3 is TGTGCCAGCAGTTACTCAAGAGGAGAGGAGGCCGAGCAGTACTTC. It yields the protein CASSYSRGEEAEQYF.

This sequence joins TRBV30 and TRBJ1-6; 8 bases align to TRBD1. The CDR3 runs to 14 residues. Germline CDR1 is GTSNPN and CDR2 is SVGIG (reference sequence). V lost 1 base to trimming and J lost 7 bases; unmatched junction nucleotides: 3. CDR3 sequence (DNA): TGTGCCTGGAGTGATGACAGGGGCAATTCACCCCTCCACTTT. This translates into CAWSDDRGNSPLHF.

The rearrangement links TRBV28 to TRBJ2-7; TRBD2 aligns across 7 bases. V trimming: 5 bases; J trimming: 4 bases; junction bases outside the gene matches: 8. This CDR3 has 14 amino acids. Germline V gene sequence: CDR1 MDHEN, CDR2 SYDVKM. The CDR3 sequence: CASSPGGSRYEQYF. CDR3 nucleotide sequence: TGTGCCAGCAGTCCGGGGGGTAGCCGGTACGAGCAGTACTTC.

The gene calls are TRBV7-2 and TRBJ1-1, with TRBD1 identical over 9 bases. After removal of 1 base from V and 3 bases from J, the junction contained 0 bases not matched to a gene. Germline loops: CDR1 SGHTA, CDR2 FQGNSA. CDR3 size: 14 residues. The CDR3 is CASSLGDRDTEAFF. DNA of the CDR3: TGTGCCAGCAGCTTAGGGGACAGGGACACTGAAGCTTTCTTT.

The chain carries TRBV19 and TRBJ2-2, with 11 nucleotides matching TRBD2. Germline loops: CDR1 LNHDA, CDR2 SQIVND (reference sequence). The V and J ends lost 6 bases and 1 base, in that order; junction bases with no gene match: 4. The CDR3 extends over 16 amino acids. CDR3 residues: CASRTTSGRNTGELFF. In nucleotides, the CDR3 is TGTGCCAGTAGAACTACTAGCGGGAGGAACACCGGGGAGCTGTTTTTT. Combining the CDR3 with reference TRBV19 and TRBJ2-2 gives the whole variable domain DGGITQSPKYLFRKEGQNVTLSCEQNLNHDAMYWYRQDPGQGLRLIYYSQIVNDFQKGDIAEGYSVSREKKESFPLTVTSAQKNPTAFYLCASRTTSGRNTGELFFGEGSRLTVL.

The chain couples TRBV5-1 to TRBJ2-7; 7 positions agree with TRBD2. Per germline, CDR1 SGHRS and CDR2 YFSETQ. The junction had 3 bases not matched to a gene; V was cut back by 7 bases and J by 2 bases. This CDR3 spans 12 amino acids. The CDR3 protein is CASGGGPYEQYF. The CDR3 DNA reads as TGCGCCAGCGGCGGGGGACCCTACGAGCAGTACTTC. Full variable domain (rest looked up from reference TRBV5-1 and TRBJ2-7): KAGVTQTPRYLIKTRGQQVTLSCSPISGHRSVSWYQQTPGQGLQFLFEYFSETQRNKGNFPGRFSGRQFSNSRSEMNVSTLELGDSALYLCASGGGPYEQYFGPGTRLTVT.

The V call is TRBV28, the J call TRBJ1-5; TRBD1 matches 8 bases. The V and J ends lost 2 bases and 2 bases, in that order; junction bases with no gene match: 2. Germline CDR1 and CDR2: MDHEN and SYDVKM. The CDR3 runs 15 residues. CDR3 nucleotide sequence: TGTGCCAGCAGTTTACAGGGGGCAGGCAATCAGCCCCAGCATTTT. Residues: CASSLQGAGNQPQHF.

The chain carries TRBV28 and TRBJ1-1, with TRBD1 matching 9 bases. The CDR3 extends over 15 amino acids. Germline trimming cut 6 bases from V and 5 bases from J; bases unmatched to any gene: 10. CDR1 MDHEN and CDR2 SYDVKM come from the germline V gene. CDR3 bases: TGTGCCAGCAGCGGTACAGGGGGCGTGAGGACTGAAGCTTTCTTT. This codes for CASSGTGGVRTEAFF.

The chain uses TRBV11-3 and TRBJ2-7, with TRBD2 identical over 10 bases. Losses at the gene ends were 4 bases for V and 4 bases for J; bases not matched to a gene: 1. CDR1 SGHNT and CDR2 YENEEA come from the germline V gene. The CDR3 is made up of 13 amino acids. CDR3 residues: CASSWTSGYEQYF. The CDR3 region has the DNA TGTGCCAGCAGCTGGACTAGCGGATACGAGCAGTACTTC.

This chain uses TRBV5-1 with TRBJ1-1, with D tentatively TRBD1 (6 bases). The CDR3 has 15 amino acids. V gave up 4 bases and J gave up 5 bases, with 18 bases separating them. Looked up from germline, CDR1 is SGHRS and CDR2 is YFSETQ. The CDR3 protein is CASSLEPGQKTEAFF. The CDR3 nucleotides read TGCGCCAGCAGCCTAGAACCGGGACAAAAGACTGAAGCTTTCTTT. The variable domain in full, completed from reference TRBV5-1 and TRBJ1-1, reads KAGVTQTPRYLIKTRGQQVTLSCSPISGHRSVSWYQQTPGQGLQFLFEYFSETQRNKGNFPGRFSGRQFSNSRSEMNVSTLELGDSALYLCASSLEPGQKTEAFFGQGTRLTVV.

The chain carries TRBV7-2 and TRBJ2-7; 9 bases match TRBD2. Germline-derived CDR1 and CDR2 are SGHTA and FQGNSA. CDR3 size: 14 residues. Losses at the gene ends were 4 bases for V and 3 bases for J; bases not matched to a gene: 4. The CDR3 spells CASSSQAGGYEQYF. In DNA form, the CDR3 reads TGTGCCAGCAGCTCGCAAGCGGGAGGCTACGAGCAGTACTTC.

The chain uses TRBV7-2 and TRBJ2-3; D gene uncertain. The CDR3 is 14 amino acids. From germline, CDR1 is SGHTA and CDR2 FQGNSA. Trimming pared 1 base from V and 1 base from J, leaving 6 bases between. Here the CDR3 reads CASSLGSGTDTQYF. The CDR3 nucleotides read TGTGCCAGCAGCTTAGGGAGCGGCACAGATACGCAGTATTTT.

The chain is built from TRBV7-2 and TRBJ2-7; 9 positions match TRBD2. The CDR3 runs 14 residues. In germline, CDR1 is SGHTA, CDR2 FQGNSA. With V trimmed by 7 bases and J by 2 bases, 6 bases remained unmatched. The CDR3 loop is CASIQTSGAYEQYF. The DNA of the CDR3 is TGTGCCAGCATCCAGACTAGCGGAGCCTACGAGCAGTACTTC.

This chain links TRBV29-1 with TRBJ2-2; a weak D match, TRBD1 (6 bases). Per the germline V gene, CDR1 is SQVTM and CDR2 is ANQGSEA. The length of the CDR3 is 14 residues. The V end was cut by 4 bases, the J end by 0 bases, with 9 bases between. The CDR3 loop is CSVAGTTNTGELFF. CDR3 nucleotides: TGCAGCGTTGCGGGGACAACGAACACCGGGGAGCTGTTTTTT.

This chain links TRBV6-5 with TRBJ2-6; tentatively, D is TRBD2 (5 bases). Trimming stripped 2 bases from V and 4 bases from J, with 9 bases between. The CDR3 is made up of 15 amino acids. Germline loops: CDR1 MNHEY, CDR2 SVGAGI. This chain's CDR3 is CASSYERRGANVLTF. The CDR3 region has the DNA TGTGCCAGCAGTTACGAAAGGAGGGGGGCCAACGTCCTGACTTTC.

The rearrangement links TRBV19 to TRBJ2-5, with D unresolved. V was shortened by 3 bases and J by 3 bases, with 2 bases between the two germline ends. CDR1 is LNHDA and CDR2 is SQIVND in the germline V gene (reference sequence). The CDR3 loop spans 11 amino acids. The CDR3 coding sequence is TGTGCCAGTAGTATTAAAGAGACCCAGTACTTC. It encodes CASSIKETQYF. The full variable domain, in which reference TRBV19 and TRBJ2-5 provide the parts outside the CDR3, is DGGITQSPKYLFRKEGQNVTLSCEQNLNHDAMYWYRQDPGQGLRLIYYSQIVNDFQKGDIAEGYSVSREKKESFPLTVTSAQKNPTAFYLCASSIKETQYFGPGTRLLVL.

The chain employs TRBV27 and TRBJ2-2, with 7 positions matching TRBD1. The germline V gene has CDR1 MNHEY and CDR2 SMNVEV (reference sequence). This CDR3 has 17 residues. V was pared by 2 bases and J by 0 bases, with 6 bases of the junction left unmatched. The CDR3 bases are TGTGCCAGCAGTTTAGCCCCGACAGGGCCGAACACCGGGGAGCTGTTTTTT. As protein: CASSLAPTGPNTGELFF.

This chain connects TRBV29-1 to TRBJ1-2; 7 positions match TRBD1. CDR1 is SQVTM and CDR2 is ANQGSEA in the germline V gene. V lost 7 bases to trimming and J lost 5 bases; unmatched junction nucleotides: 10. CDR3 size: 13 residues. CDR3 bases: TGCAGCGGCGATATAGGGGGCGCTTATGGCTACACCTTC. Translation gives CSGDIGGAYGYTF.